This T cell receptor (beta chain) was retrieved from a study of blood T cell repertoires in COVID-19. Turning to the study itself: Sites across the United States, Italy and Spain contributed samples from acute and convalescent COVID-19. PBMCs, B-cell-depleted T cells, or T cells provided the cDNA or gDNA that made up the material.

This clone was found a few times. In the original analysis: Amplification from reference gene primers served as the basis for estimated nucleated cell counts. Some clones are missing from TCRdb's copy, which holds only in-frame ones; the method was immunoSEQ multiplex PCR. V and J calls and clone size come straight from that table; D and trimming were deduced from the DNA. The data show under 200,000 clones, with around nine tenths seen just once and under 2% held by the top ten. V was cut by 2 bases and J by 0 bases, with 7 bases left in between. The CDR3 length is 14 residues. The germline V gene encodes CDR1 SGHTA and CDR2 FQGNSA.

The sample consisted of peripheral blood. The TCR sequence derives from a man between 18 and 35 years old with active or convalescent COVID-19. This rearrangement joins TRBV7-2 to TRBJ1-1; D gene ambiguous. CDR3: CASSLSGMNTEAFF. The CDR3 nucleotides read TGTGCCAGCAGCTTATCAGGAATGAACACTGAAGCTTTCTTT.